The T cell receptor (beta chain) described here comes from a study of identical twins. As concerns this clonotype: As yet, its antigen is unknown.

MiXCR, applied by TCRdb to the 5' RACE reads, yields one record per CDR3 protein. The sample has 1.5 million to 2 million distinct CDR3 sequences; less than 40% are singletons. Trimming cost V 5 bases and J 5 bases; bases outside gene matches: 8. The CDR3 has 15 amino acids. The V gene's germline CDR1 is SGHAT and CDR2 FQNNGV. Study-level findings and limits: Beta out-of-frame sequences showed weaker excess twin sharing.

This chain joins TRBV11-2 and TRBJ2-1, with 8 bases aligning to TRBD2. The TCR comes from a newborn girl in good health. The sample comprised cord blood. The CDR3 DNA is TGTGCCAGCAGCCCCAGGACTAGCAGACACAATGAGCAGTTCTTC. Protein product: CASSPRTSRHNEQFF.